This is a list of T cell receptor beta chains from one sample in a study of shared clonotypes between healthy human individuals. The protocol was immunoSEQ multiplex PCR, while the TCRdb copy is restricted to in-frame clones and leaves out a portion. The sample lists about 2.3 million clones; 92% were seen once. Sequences were obtained from naive CD4+ T cells from PBMCs. Receptors were obtained from a young man in good health. Some clones in this sample may be carry-over from other donors' samples. Each CDR3 is given with its conserved first and last residue. Each record gives: clone size, J gene, V gene, D gene, CDR3 length, CDR3 DNA, CDR3 protein. A D gene is named only where the DNA matches it firmly. Clone size, where shown, is once, few, many, or a class for clones that have expanded.

. TRBJ1-5 TRBV7-9 . 14 TGTGCCAGCAGCGCTAAGGGGCCCAATCAGCCCCAGCATTTT CASSAKGPNQPQHF
. TRBJ2-2 TRBV29-1 . 13 TGCAGCGTTGTGGGTCAGAACACCGGGGAGCTGTTTTTT CSVVGQNTGELFF
. TRBJ1-5 TRBV19 TRBD1 14 TGTGCCAGTAGTACCTTTCAGGGGGGTCAGCCCCAGCATTTT CASSTFQGGQPQHF
. TRBJ2-5 TRBV7-9 . 14 TGTGCCAGCAGCTTGTTCGGGGTTGGGGAGACCCAGTACTTC CASSLFGVGETQYF
. TRBJ2-5 TRBV28 TRBD1 15 TGTGCCAGCAGTACACCCGGACAGGCCCAAGAGACCCAGTACTTC CASSTPGQAQETQYF
. TRBJ2-3 TRBV30 . 15 TGTGCCTGGAGTGGTCGAGCGAGTAATTCAGATACGCAGTATTTT CAWSGRASNSDTQYF
few TRBJ1-4 TRBV2 . 14 TGTGCCAGCAGTGTCGGGCAGTTCAATGAAAAACTGTTTTTT CASSVGQFNEKLFF
. TRBJ2-7 TRBV7-2 TRBD2 15 TGTGCCAGCAGCCCGGCGCTAGCGGGTGACTACGAGCAGTACTTC CASSPALAGDYEQYF
. TRBJ1-2 TRBV18 TRBD1 14 TGTGCCAGCTCACCAGCAGGGGGTATCGATGGCTACACCTTC CASSPAGGIDGYTF
. TRBJ2-7 TRBV6-5 TRBD1 13 TGTGCCAGCAGAAGACAGGGCTACTACGAGCAGTACTTC CASRRQGYYEQYF
. TRBJ2-3 TRBV18 . 14 TGTGCCAGCTCACCACCTGTGTTGGCAGATACGCAGTATTTT CASSPPVLADTQYF
. TRBJ1-4 TRBV15 . 15 TGTGCCACCAGCAGAGATGCCCGAGTTAATGAAAAACTGTTTTTT CATSRDARVNEKLFF
. TRBJ2-1 TRBV30 . 12 TGTGCCTGGAGCGGACTTAACAATGAGCAGTTCTTC CAWSGLNNEQFF
. TRBJ1-1 TRBV27 . 14 TGTGCCAGCAGTTTGTCAGGGGTTGGCACTGAAGCTTTCTTT CASSLSGVGTEAFF
once TRBJ1-5 TRBV5-6 TRBD1 17 TGTGCCAGCAGCTATAGACAGGGAGGTATTTGGAATCAGCCCCAGCATTTT CASSYRQGGIWNQPQHF
. TRBJ2-3 TRBV5-1 . 13 TGCGCCAGCAGCTTACGGGGCCCAGATACGCAGTATTTT CASSLRGPDTQYF
. TRBJ2-5 TRBV5-6 TRBD1 15 TGTGCCAGCAGCTCGCTGACAGGGGGCAAAGAGACCCAGTACTTC CASSSLTGGKETQYF
. TRBJ1-3 TRBV19 . 11 TGTGCCAGTGGCCGCCTAAACACCATATATTTT CASGRLNTIYF
. TRBJ2-2 TRBV5-1 . 15 TGCGCCAGCACCCGAGGGCTCTTGAACACCGGGGAGCTGTTTTTT CASTRGLLNTGELFF
. TRBJ2-5 TRBV5-1 TRBD2 15 TGCGCCAGCAGCCTCGGACTAGCGGGAGGAGAGACCCAGTACTTC CASSLGLAGGETQYF
few TRBJ1-4 TRBV15 . 12 TGTGCCACCAGCAGGCCTCGAGCGGAACTGTTTTTT CATSRPRAELFF
. TRBJ2-1 TRBV2 . 15 TGTGCCAGCAGTGAGAGGGCTAGCGCTTACAATGAGCAGTTCTTC CASSERASAYNEQFF
. TRBJ2-5 TRBV5-1 . 14 TGCGCCAGCAGCGTAGGGACGGGGCAAGAGACCCAGTACTTC CASSVGTGQETQYF
few TRBJ1-1 TRBV30 . 13 TGTGCCTGGATGAAACAGGGTACGTCTGAAGCTTTCTTT CAWMKQGTSEAFF
once TRBJ2-1 TRBV19 TRBD2 18 TGTGCCAGTAGTCCAACCACGGTAGGACTAGCGGGAGTAAATGAGCAGTTCTTC CASSPTTVGLAGVNEQFF
. TRBJ1-1 TRBV15 . 18 TGTGCCACCAGCAGAGGGGGCTTAGGGACCCCTAGGGGCACTGAAGCTTTCTTT CATSRGGLGTPRGTEAFF
once TRBJ1-1 TRBV11-2 . 13 TGTGCCAGCAGGGGCCCCGGATGGACTGAAGCTTTCTTT CASRGPGWTEAFF
. TRBJ2-7 TRBV5-1 TRBD2 20 TGCGCCAGCAGCCCCCTGGGGGCTAGCGGGAGGGAAATCACATACTACGAGCAGTACTTC CASSPLGASGREITYYEQYF
. TRBJ1-1 TRBV6-4 . 14 TGTGCCAGCAGTGCGGAGGCAGGTCGCACTGAAGCTTTCTTT CASSAEAGRTEAFF
. TRBJ1-1 TRBV7-9 . 14 TGTGCCACCAGGTTAACACAGCCGAACACTGAAGCTTTCTTT CATRLTQPNTEAFF
. TRBJ1-1 TRBV5-4 . 13 TGTGCCAGCAGCTTACAGCCGAACACTGAAGCTTTCTTT CASSLQPNTEAFF
. TRBJ2-5 TRBV28 . 14 TGTGCCAGCAGTTTGGCAGGAAGGGTAGAGACCCAGTACTTC CASSLAGRVETQYF
. TRBJ2-5 TRBV27 TRBD1 14 TGTGCCAGCAGTTTATTGGGACAGGAAGAGACCCAGTACTTC CASSLLGQEETQYF
. TRBJ2-3 TRBV27 . 12 TGTGCCAGCAGACGATACACAGATACGCAGTATTTT CASRRYTDTQYF
. TRBJ1-1 TRBV30 . 13 TGTGCCTGGAGGCCAGGACTATTTACTGAAGCTTTCTTT CAWRPGLFTEAFF
. TRBJ2-3 TRBV28 . 18 TGTGCCAGCAGCTATACACCATGGGTGGACTCTAGCACAGATACGCAGTATTTT CASSYTPWVDSSTDTQYF
. TRBJ2-7 TRBV28 . 14 TGTGCCAGCACCTACTCAGGGGAGGACTACGAGCAGTACTTC CASTYSGEDYEQYF
. TRBJ1-1 TRBV18 TRBD1 15 TGTGCCAGCTCACTTCGGATCAGGGGGGACACTGAAGCTTTCTTT CASSLRIRGDTEAFF
. TRBJ2-1 TRBV5-1 TRBD2 17 TGCGCCAGCAGCTTGATCACGGGACTAGCGGAAGGCAATGAGCAGTTCTTC CASSLITGLAEGNEQFF
once TRBJ2-1 TRBV2 TRBD2 15 TGTGCCAGTAGACCTAGCGGGGTCTTCTACAATGAGCAGTTCTTC CASRPSGVFYNEQFF
. TRBJ2-7 TRBV5-1 TRBD2 17 TGCGCCAGCAGCCCGGGACTAGCGGGAAGAGCGCCCTACGAGCAGTACTTC CASSPGLAGRAPYEQYF